The source of this T cell receptor beta chain is a study of T cells in Graves' hyperthyroidism and ophthalmopathy. Diagnostic decisions used clinical symptoms, serum thyroxine and TRAb, thyroid ultrasound and orbital computed tomography. PBMCs were collected from an approximately 10 ml volume of fresh peripheral blood. The count of this clonotype is one. Trimming removed 7 bases from V and 10 bases from J, with 9 bases in between. Germline V gene sequence: CDR1 SGHDT, CDR2 YYEEEE. There are 10 residues in the CDR3. RNA transcripts provided the source from which TCR beta CDR3 regions were amplified. The HTBI primer set was used in a first-round RT-PCR of the TCR CDR3. Using its own MiXCR run on the multiplex PCR reads, TCRdb lists one record per CDR3 protein. This sample has under 350,000 distinct CDR3 sequences, with about 17% found just once.

This receptor was identified in a woman aged 55-75 years with Graves' ophthalmopathy. Material: blood. The rearrangement uses TRBV5-6 and TRBJ2-1; D gene unclear. The CDR3 DNA sequence: TGTGCCAGCGGATCACGGGAGCAGTTCTTC. Its translation: CASGSREQFF.